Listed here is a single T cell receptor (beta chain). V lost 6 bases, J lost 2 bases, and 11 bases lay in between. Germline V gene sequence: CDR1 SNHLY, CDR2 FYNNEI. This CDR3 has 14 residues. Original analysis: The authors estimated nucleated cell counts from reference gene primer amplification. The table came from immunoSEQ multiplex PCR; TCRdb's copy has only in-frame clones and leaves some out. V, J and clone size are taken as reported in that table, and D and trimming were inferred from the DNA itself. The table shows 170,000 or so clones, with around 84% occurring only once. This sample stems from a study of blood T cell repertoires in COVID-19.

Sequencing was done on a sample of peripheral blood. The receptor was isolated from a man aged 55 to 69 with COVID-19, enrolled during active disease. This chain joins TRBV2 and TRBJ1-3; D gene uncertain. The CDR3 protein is CASRSGVTGNTIYF. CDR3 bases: TGTGCCAGCAGATCGGGAGTTACTGGAAACACCATATATTTT.